This entry concerns a single T cell receptor (beta chain). The repertoire was sequenced with immunoSEQ multiplex PCR; TCRdb's copy has only in-frame clones and lacks some. The top ten hold roughly 16% of the sample, which has 55,000 to 65,000 clones, roughly 85% seen once. Trimming cost V 4 bases and J 1 base, with 8 bases left between them. CDR1 is SGHVS, CDR2 FQNEAQ, per germline. The CDR3 consists of 14 residues. The data are from a study of T cell responses to AZD1222 COVID-19 vaccine. The sequences come from peripheral blood, collected on day 0 of AZD1222 vaccination. The receptor's source is an adult in good health. The chain couples TRBV7-8 to TRBJ1-5, with D possibly TRBD1 on 5 matching bases. Here the CDR3 DNA reads TGTGCCAGCAGCTCAGGGATAAGCAATCAGCCCCAGCATTTT. Its protein is CASSSGISNQPQHF.